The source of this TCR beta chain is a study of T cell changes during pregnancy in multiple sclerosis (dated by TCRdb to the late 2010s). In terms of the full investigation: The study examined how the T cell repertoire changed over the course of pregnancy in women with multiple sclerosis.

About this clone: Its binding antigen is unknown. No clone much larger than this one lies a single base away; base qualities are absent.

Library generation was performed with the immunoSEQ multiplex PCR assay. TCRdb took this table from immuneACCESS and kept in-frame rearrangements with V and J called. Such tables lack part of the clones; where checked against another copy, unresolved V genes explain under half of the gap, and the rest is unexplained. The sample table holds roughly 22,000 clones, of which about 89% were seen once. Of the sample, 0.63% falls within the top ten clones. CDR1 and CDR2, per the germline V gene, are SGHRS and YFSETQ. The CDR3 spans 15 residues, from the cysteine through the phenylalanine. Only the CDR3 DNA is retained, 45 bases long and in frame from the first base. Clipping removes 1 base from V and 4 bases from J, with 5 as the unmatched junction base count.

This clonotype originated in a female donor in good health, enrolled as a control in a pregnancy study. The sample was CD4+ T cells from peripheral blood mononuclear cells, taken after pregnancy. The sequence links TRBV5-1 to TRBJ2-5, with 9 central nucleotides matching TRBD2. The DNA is TGCGCCAGCAGCTTGAGCCTAGCGGGGATAGAGACCCAGTACTTC. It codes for CASSLSLAGIETQYF.